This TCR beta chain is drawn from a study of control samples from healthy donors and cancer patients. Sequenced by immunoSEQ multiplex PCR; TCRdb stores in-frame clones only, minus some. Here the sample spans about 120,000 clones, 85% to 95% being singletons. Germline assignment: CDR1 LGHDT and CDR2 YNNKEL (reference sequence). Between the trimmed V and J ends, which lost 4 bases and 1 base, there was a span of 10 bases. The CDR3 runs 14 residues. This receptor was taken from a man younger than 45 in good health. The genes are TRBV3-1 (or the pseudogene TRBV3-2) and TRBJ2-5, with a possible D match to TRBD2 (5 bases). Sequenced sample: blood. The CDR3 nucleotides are TGTGCCAGCAGCCGACGGGAATCCCAAGAGACCCAGTACTTC. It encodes CASSRRESQETQYF.